One sample yielded the 5 T cell receptor beta chains listed below, sequenced in a study of blood T cell repertoires in COVID-19. TCRdb's copy holds only in-frame clones and misses some; the assay was immunoSEQ multiplex PCR. The sample holds 400,000 or so clones, roughly 90% seen once. The sample taken for sequencing was peripheral blood. The receptors stem from a man aged 18-30 years with COVID-19, enrolled during active disease.

The chain has TRBV7-9 and TRBJ2-5; 8 positions agree with TRBD2. V was clipped by 7 bases and J by 2 bases; unmatched bases: 3. The CDR3 spans 13 residues. Germline lookup yields CDR1 SEHNR and CDR2 FQNEAQ (reference sequence). The CDR3 sequence is CASTPGGQETQYF. DNA for the CDR3: TGTGCCAGCACCCCGGGGGGGCAAGAGACCCAGTACTTC.

The chain carries TRBV7-9 and TRBJ1-3, with D possibly TRBD1 on 5 matching bases. Germline CDR1 and CDR2: SEHNR and FQNEAQ (reference sequence). The CDR3 runs to 15 residues. V lost 4 bases and J lost 0, with 10 bases in between. CDR3 protein: CASSSIDSSGNTIYF. CDR3 in DNA: TGTGCCAGCAGCTCAATCGACAGCTCTGGAAACACCATATATTTT.

The rearrangement links TRBV25-1 to TRBJ2-3; 12 bases are a match to TRBD2. The ends lost 2 bases at V and 6 bases at J; junction bases unmatched: 3. CDR3 size: 15 residues. The germline CDR1 and CDR2 sequences are MGHDK and SYGVNS. CDR3 sequence: CASSETSGRSDTQYF. CDR3 nucleotides: TGTGCCAGCAGTGAAACTAGCGGGAGGTCGGATACGCAGTATTTT.

The V gene is TRBV30, the J gene TRBJ2-1, with a possible D match to TRBD2 (6 bases). Germline V gives CDR1 GTSNPN, CDR2 SVGIG (reference sequence). The length of the CDR3 is 13 residues. The V end was cut by 2 bases, the J end by 6 bases, with 11 bases between. The CDR3 loop reads CAWSRVTSNEQFF. The CDR3 DNA is TGTGCCTGGAGTAGAGTGACTAGCAATGAGCAGTTCTTC.

The chain couples TRBV10-1 to TRBJ1-5; D gene ambiguous. V lost 8 bases to trimming and J lost 5 bases, with 16 bases between them. The germline V gene has CDR1 WNHNN and CDR2 SYGVQD (reference sequence). CDR3 length: 14 residues. CDR3 bases: TGCGCCAGCGGAGGACTGATACGCTATCAGCCCCAGCATTTT. Translating gives CASGGLIRYQPQHF.